This entry is about one T cell receptor (beta chain). These data are taken from a study of blood T cell repertoires in COVID-19. Germline V gene data show CDR1 as LGHDT and CDR2 as YNNKEL (reference sequence). The CDR3 contains 15 residues. The J segment lost 8 bases and the V segment lost 1 base, leaving 7 bases of the junction unmatched. Original methodology: Reference gene primer amplification gave nucleated cell count estimates. Data came from immunoSEQ multiplex PCR; TCRdb stores just in-frame clones and leaves some out. D and trimming were read from the DNA, whereas the V and J calls and clone size are those reported in that table. The data hold about 26,000 clones, with around 90% observed a single time.

The rearrangement uses TRBV3-1 (or the pseudogene TRBV3-2) and TRBJ2-3; TRBD2 aligns across 9 bases. This receptor was taken from a human donor in a cohort sampled during active COVID-19. Sequencing was carried out using peripheral blood. CDR3 sequence: CASSQVVSGGGTQYF. The CDR3 DNA follows: TGTGCCAGCAGCCAAGTTGTTAGCGGGGGAGGTACGCAGTATTTT.